The 32 T cell receptor beta chains in this list originate from one sample, sequenced in a study of Ad26.COV2.S vaccination and SARS-CoV-2 variants. The treatment here: around 19 received Ad26.COV2.S at low or high dose, single or two shots; a few received placebo; per-sample allocation not given. Repertoires come from day 63 after the first vaccine or placebo injection. Clones were sequenced by immunoSEQ multiplex PCR, and TCRdb holds only the in-frame ones, with some missing. The data contain around 450,000 clones, 85% to 90% of them seen just once; the ten biggest clones take up about 2.7%. Sequencing was performed on peripheral blood, taken in a trial of Ad26.COV2.S vaccine versus placebo. The receptors here all came from a person between 18 and 65 years old who received the Ad26.COV2.S COVID-19 vaccine or a placebo.

V gene TRBV5-1 combines with J gene TRBJ2-5; 10 nucleotides align to TRBD2. Trimming cost V 0 bases and J 3 bases; bases outside gene matches: 8. The CDR3 spans 17 residues. Germline V lookup: CDR1 SGHRS, CDR2 YFSETQ. CDR3 coding DNA: TGCGCCAGCAGCTTGGGTACGGCTAGCGGGGGTAAAGAGACCCAGTACTTC. This gives the protein CASSLGTASGGKETQYF.

The chain couples TRBV3-1 (or the pseudogene TRBV3-2) to TRBJ2-5; 7 bases match TRBD2. J gave up 5 bases and V 4 bases, and 13 bases lay outside the gene matches. Germline V CDR1 and CDR2: LGHDT, YNNKEL (reference sequence). This CDR3 region has 16 residues. The CDR3 loop reads CASSPMMYGGSETQYF. The CDR3 DNA reads TGTGCCAGCAGCCCTATGATGTACGGGGGGTCGGAGACCCAGTACTTC.

This clone was seen a single time. V is TRBV12-3 or TRBV12-4 and J is TRBJ1-2; TRBD1 matches at 9 bases. CDR3 length equals 13 residues. Trimming cost V 6 bases and J 8 bases; bases outside gene matches: 7. CDR3 amino acids: CASSTRQGEGYTF. The CDR3 coding sequence is TGTGCCAGCAGCACAAGACAGGGGGAGGGCTACACCTTC.

This chain uses TRBV4-2 with TRBJ2-7; D is unclear. This CDR3 comprises 14 residues. V gave up 0 bases and J gave up 2 bases, with 8 bases separating them. The germline V gene encodes CDR1 LGHNA and CDR2 YNFKEQ. The chain's CDR3 is CASSQDGEAYEQYF. The CDR3 region has the DNA TGTGCCAGCAGCCAAGATGGTGAGGCCTACGAGCAGTACTTC.

The chain combines TRBV2 with TRBJ2-5; the D gene is possibly TRBD1 (6 bases). CDR1 and CDR2 (germline): SNHLY, FYNNEI. CDR3 length: 15 residues. The ends were cut back, 3 bases at V and 0 bases at J, with 11 bases in the middle. This CDR3 is CASSDGGGYQETQYF. CDR3 coding DNA: TGTGCCAGCAGTGATGGGGGCGGGTACCAAGAGACCCAGTACTTC.

This chain joins TRBV29-1 and TRBJ2-2; D possibly corresponds to TRBD1 (6 bases). This CDR3 is 14 amino acids long. Germline V lookup: CDR1 SQVTM, CDR2 ANQGSEA. The germline V and J ends were trimmed by 5 bases and 7 bases, with 17 bases remaining between them. The CDR3 loop reads CSVYPGHDGGELFF. The CDR3, as DNA: TGCAGCGTTTATCCGGGACACGACGGCGGGGAGCTGTTTTTT.

This rearrangement joins TRBV9 to TRBJ2-4, with D maybe TRBD1 (6 bases). The V gene lost 3 bases and the J gene lost 8 bases, with 18 bases spanning the gap. This CDR3 has 15 amino acids. Germline V gene sequence: CDR1 SGDLS, CDR2 YYNGEE. The CDR3 nucleotides read TGTGCCAGCAGCGCTCGGCAGGGGATGGGTTACATTCAGTACTTC. This translates into CASSARQGMGYIQYF.

The J gene is TRBJ1-5, the V gene TRBV5-5; no firm D call. The V end lost 0 bases, the J end lost 9 bases, and 7 bases lay between the germline ends. The CDR3 has 12 amino acids. Germline CDR1 reads SGHKS; CDR2 reads YYEKEE (reference sequence). CDR3 nucleotides: TGTGCCAGCAGCTTGGATGTTGGGCCCCAGCATTTT. Translated, it gives CASSLDVGPQHF. The variable domain in full, with the rest retrieved from reference TRBV5-5 and TRBJ1-5, is DAGVTQSPTHLIKTRGQQVTLRCSPISGHKSVSWYQQVLGQGPQFIFQYYEKEERGRGNFPDRFSARQFPNYSSELNVNALLLGDSALYLCASSLDVGPQHFGDGTRLSIL.

V and J are TRBV9 and TRBJ1-2; no clear D. The germline V and J ends were trimmed by 6 bases and 4 bases, with 13 bases remaining between them. Per the germline V gene, CDR1 is SGDLS and CDR2 is YYNGEE. This CDR3 has 13 amino acids. The CDR3, as DNA: TGTGCCAGCACCACAACGGAAACCTATGGCTACACCTTC. This gives the protein CASTTTETYGYTF.

This sequence joins TRBV9 and TRBJ2-5; possible D gene TRBD2, 6 bases. The CDR3 covers 14 residues. V lost 4 bases, J lost 4 bases, and 14 bases lay in between. Germline V lookup: CDR1 SGDLS, CDR2 YYNGEE. This chain's CDR3 is CASSLSGLPETQYF. The CDR3 region has the DNA TGTGCCAGCAGCTTATCGGGACTCCCAGAGACCCAGTACTTC.

In DNA form, the CDR3 reads TGCGCCAGCAGCATCAGACAGGGCTACACCGGGGAGCTGTTTTTT. Amino acids: CASSIRQGYTGELFF. The rearrangement uses TRBV5-1 and TRBJ2-2; 7 nucleotides line up with TRBD1. The ends lost 4 bases at V and 3 bases at J; junction bases unmatched: 6. Germline CDR1 and CDR2: SGHRS and YFSETQ. The length of the CDR3 is 15 residues.

The chain is built from TRBV7-2 and TRBJ2-5; D may be TRBD2 (5 bases). The V end was cut by 4 bases, the J end by 7 bases, with 19 bases between. The CDR3 has 15 amino acids. Per germline, CDR1 SGHTA and CDR2 FQGNSA. The CDR3 DNA sequence: TGTGCCAGCAGCTCGGCGGGCGCGCTTTTGGGGACCCAGTACTTC. Its translation: CASSSAGALLGTQYF. Drawing the rest from reference TRBV7-2 and TRBJ2-5, the complete variable domain is GAGVSQSPSNKVTEKGKDVELRCDPISGHTALYWYRQSLGQGLEFLIYFQGNSAPDKSGLPSDRFSAERTGGSVSTLTIQRTQQEDSAVYLCASSSAGALLGTQYFGPGTRLLVL.

This sequence joins TRBV7-2 and TRBJ2-7; D gene unclear. The CDR3 sequence is 18 residues long. Germline CDR1 is SGHTA and CDR2 is FQGNSA. V lost 5 bases and J lost 4, with 27 bases in between. The CDR3 is CASSPPLTLSSRRYEQYF. The DNA for the CDR3 is TGTGCCAGCAGCCCCCCCCTGACGCTGTCGTCAAGGCGGTACGAGCAGTACTTC.

The genes are TRBV27 and TRBJ1-2; D gene uncertain. Trimming pared 2 bases from V and 7 bases from J, leaving 17 bases between. This CDR3 contains 15 residues. Germline CDR1 and CDR2: MNHEY and SMNVEV (reference sequence). The CDR3 DNA sequence: TGTGCCAGCAGTTTAAGGAGAGGTGAGGCTGGTGGCTACACCTTC. Translation gives CASSLRRGEAGGYTF.

The chain couples TRBV5-5 to TRBJ1-1; D call uncertain. Germline V gene sequence: CDR1 SGHKS, CDR2 YYEKEE (reference sequence). The CDR3 is 14 residues long. The V and J ends lost 2 bases and 2 bases respectively, with 10 bases between them. The CDR3 sequence is CASSLPYSNTEAFF. The CDR3 nucleotides read TGTGCCAGCAGCTTACCCTATTCCAACACTGAAGCTTTCTTT.

The V gene is TRBV5-1, the J gene TRBJ1-2; TRBD1 aligns across 7 bases. This CDR3 spans 13 amino acids. V trimming: 4 bases; J trimming: 8 bases; junction bases outside the gene matches: 8. From germline, CDR1 is SGHRS and CDR2 YFSETQ. For the CDR3, the DNA is TGCGCCAGCAGCCCGGACAGGAACGTGGGCTACACCTTC. This sequence encodes CASSPDRNVGYTF.

The rearrangement uses TRBV19 and TRBJ1-5; D not resolved. Trimming stripped 4 bases from V and 3 bases from J, with 13 bases between. Germline V gene data show CDR1 as LNHDA and CDR2 as SQIVND (reference sequence). This CDR3 is 15 amino acids long. The CDR3 sequence: CASSTWGVSNQPQHF. The CDR3, as DNA: TGTGCCAGTAGTACCTGGGGAGTATCCAATCAGCCCCAGCATTTT.

This clone has a handful of counts. The V gene is TRBV9, the J gene TRBJ1-3; D is ambiguous. The CDR3 covers 14 residues. Trimming stripped 2 bases from V and 1 base from J, with 7 bases between. CDR1 is SGDLS, CDR2 YYNGEE, per germline. CDR3 DNA: TGTGCCAGCAGCGTCTCTTTTTCTGGAAACACCATATATTTT. It is translated as CASSVSFSGNTIYF.

The V and J genes are TRBV7-6 and TRBJ2-1; 14 bases match TRBD2. The CDR3 loop spans 18 amino acids. The ends lost 2 bases at V and 3 bases at J; junction bases unmatched: 6. Germline V CDR1 and CDR2: SGHVS, FNYEAQ. The CDR3 bases are TGTGCCAGCAGCTTATCGTTAGGACTAGCGGGAGGCTACAATGAGCAGTTCTTC. It is translated as CASSLSLGLAGGYNEQFF.

The rearrangement uses TRBV4-3 and TRBJ2-6; D ambiguous. Germline lookup yields CDR1 LGHNA and CDR2 YSLEER. The CDR3 runs 17 residues. V was cut by 2 bases and J by 0 bases, with 11 bases left in between. In DNA, the CDR3 is TGCGCCAGCAGCCAACAGAATTTTTACTCTGGGGCCAACGTCCTGACTTTC. This gives the protein CASSQQNFYSGANVLTF.

This chain links TRBV11-2 with TRBJ2-1, with 7 nucleotides matching TRBD2. The CDR3 length is 14 residues. J lost 7 bases, V lost 7 bases, and 10 bases had no gene match. Germline-derived CDR1 and CDR2 are SGHAT and FQNNGV. CDR3 sequence: CASTDGLVVNEQFF. In DNA form, the CDR3 reads TGTGCCAGCACAGACGGACTAGTCGTGAATGAGCAGTTCTTC.

The V gene is TRBV3-1 (or the pseudogene TRBV3-2), the J gene TRBJ1-2; D possibly corresponds to TRBD1 (5 bases). Germline-derived CDR1 and CDR2 are LGHDT and YNNKEL (reference sequence). The CDR3 covers 15 residues. The ends were cut back, 1 base at V and 6 bases at J, with 15 bases in the middle. CDR3 region: CASSQVEGASHGYTF. CDR3 in DNA: TGTGCCAGCAGCCAAGTCGAAGGGGCCAGCCATGGCTACACCTTC.

The chain links TRBV7-6 to TRBJ1-5; D ambiguous. Germline assignment: CDR1 SGHVS and CDR2 FNYEAQ. The CDR3 contains 18 residues. Trimming took off 5 bases at V and 2 bases at J, with 22 bases between the two ends. The CDR3 bases are TGTGCCAGCAGCCTACTCCGTGTGGAGGACGGGGGCAATCAGCCCCAGCATTTT. This encodes CASSLLRVEDGGNQPQHF.

This clone was counted a single time. The CDR3 nucleotides read TGTGCCAGCAGCTTAAGGGGTAGCGGGATCCCCACAGATACGCAGTATTTT. Translation gives CASSLRGSGIPTDTQYF. The V and J genes are TRBV7-3 and TRBJ2-3, with 8 bases that match TRBD2. The germline V gene encodes CDR1 SGHTA and CDR2 FQGTGA. This CDR3 has 17 residues. V lost 1 base and J lost 2; bases outside the gene matches: 8.

The V and J genes are TRBV15 and TRBJ2-1; maybe TRBD2 (5 bases). V lost 3 bases and J 3 bases, leaving 12 bases between the germline ends. The germline CDR1 and CDR2 sequences are LNHNV and YYDKDF (reference sequence). The CDR3 spans 15 residues. In DNA, the CDR3 is TGTGCCACCAGCAGCCTCGGGGAAAACTACAATGAGCAGTTCTTC. This translates into CATSSLGENYNEQFF.

This chain links TRBV12-5 with TRBJ1-2; TRBD1 might be the D (6 bases). V lost 1 base, J lost 8 bases, and 11 bases lay in between. The CDR3 is made up of 13 amino acids. The germline CDR1 and CDR2 sequences are LGHNT and FRNRAP. CDR3 amino acids: CASGLGTGIGYTF. In DNA form, the CDR3 reads TGTGCTAGTGGTTTGGGCACAGGGATAGGCTACACCTTC.

The CDR3 sequence is CASSQSTSGEGEQFF. The CDR3 nucleotides read TGTGCCAGCAGCCAATCGACTAGCGGGGAGGGTGAGCAGTTCTTC. The chain joins TRBV3-1 (or the pseudogene TRBV3-2) to TRBJ2-1, with 11 bases lining up with TRBD2. Trimming at V came to 2 bases and at J to 9 bases, leaving 6 bases not matched to a gene. This CDR3 has 15 residues. Germline loops: CDR1 LGHDT, CDR2 YNNKEL (reference sequence).

The chain is built from TRBV10-2 and TRBJ1-5; D call uncertain. CDR3 length equals 13 residues. Trimming pared 6 bases from V and 3 bases from J, leaving 9 bases between. The germline V gene encodes CDR1 WSHSY and CDR2 SAAADI. The CDR3 here is CASRVDLNQPQHF. As DNA, the CDR3 is TGCGCCAGCAGAGTGGACCTCAATCAGCCCCAGCATTTT.

The genes are TRBV5-1 and TRBJ2-2, with D possibly being TRBD1 or TRBD2 (5 bases each). This CDR3 region has 18 residues. V was pared by 0 bases and J by 3 bases, with 18 bases between. Germline V gives CDR1 SGHRS, CDR2 YFSETQ. DNA for the CDR3: TGCGCCAGCAGCTTGGAAGGGTTATGGGGGTCTCACACCGGGGAGCTGTTTTTT. Its protein is CASSLEGLWGSHTGELFF.

This sequence joins TRBV7-2 and TRBJ2-7; the D is unclear. The CDR3 is made up of 15 amino acids. Germline lookup yields CDR1 SGHTA and CDR2 FQGNSA. V was pared by 1 base and J by 4 bases, with 14 bases between. CDR3 DNA sequence: TGTGCCAGCAGCTTAGACGTAGGCCTTAATTACGAGCAGTACGTC. Amino acids: CASSLDVGLNYEQYV.

The CDR3 spells CASSPIYPPTGELFF. The CDR3 DNA sequence: TGTGCCAGCTCACCTATTTACCCTCCCACCGGGGAGCTGTTTTTT. J is TRBJ2-2 and V is TRBV18; unclear D gene. The CDR3 is 15 amino acids. V dropped 3 bases and J dropped 4 bases, with 12 bases sitting between them. The germline gives CDR1 KGHSH, CDR2 LQKENI.

The chain joins TRBV27 to TRBJ1-1, with 7 bases that match TRBD1. The germline V gene has CDR1 MNHEY and CDR2 SMNVEV (reference sequence). Trimming cost V 6 bases and J 0 bases; bases outside gene matches: 19. CDR3 length equals 19 residues. The CDR3 DNA sequence: TGTGCCAGCAGCGTGCTCTACAGGGGAGGAACTACTATGAACACTGAAGCTTTCTTT. It is translated as CASSVLYRGGTTMNTEAFF.